Shown below are 26 T cell receptor beta chains from a single sample sequenced in a study of blood T cells in healthy people across ages. Through a sample-barcoded 5' primer and a J-beta primer mix, a second PCR was run for about 6 to 12 cycles. Using its own MiXCR run on the 5' RACE reads, TCRdb lists one record per CDR3 protein. Among about 670,000 distinct CDR3 sequences listed, about 43% were seen once. Sequencing was performed on blood. The receptors were sampled from a man of 80 years or more in good health.

This clonotype is a singleton in its sample. The CDR3 nucleotides are TGCAGTGCAGATAGCGGGAGGGCCCCGTATGAGCAGTTCTTC. Its translation: CSADSGRAPYEQFF. This rearrangement joins TRBV20-1 to TRBJ2-1, with TRBD2 matching over 11 bases. V shed 6 bases, J shed 8 bases, and the junction held 9 bases outside the gene matches. Germline lookup yields CDR1 DFQATT and CDR2 SNEGSKA (reference sequence). The CDR3 spans 14 residues.

Note on this clonotype: A single base separates this from a much larger clone, so it may be a read error. This chain uses TRBV4-3 with TRBJ1-1; the D is unclear. Germline V gene sequence: CDR1 LGHNA, CDR2 YSLEER. The CDR3 runs 14 residues. In DNA form, the CDR3 reads TGCGCCAGCAGCCAAGATGGGGTGAACACTGGAGCTTTCTTT. The encoded protein is CASSQDGVNTGAFF.

Regarding this clonotype: The junction does not match germline at one end; this may be a read error. CDR3 DNA sequence: TGTGCCATCAGTGATACTAGCGGGAACTCCTACAAGGAGCAGTTCTTC. It is translated as CAISDTSGNSYKEQFF. The rearrangement links TRBV10-3 to TRBJ2-1; 10 bases map to TRBD2. Germline assignment: CDR1 ENHRY and CDR2 SYGVKD. CDR3 length: 16 residues.

This clonotype came up many times. The chain links TRBV20-1 to TRBJ2-5, with 8 bases identical to TRBD2. With 5 bases clipped from V and 0 bases from J, the junction kept 5 bases outside the gene matches. Germline lookup yields CDR1 DFQATT and CDR2 SNEGSKA (reference sequence). The CDR3 is made up of 14 amino acids. The CDR3 is CSASASGYQETQYF. CDR3 DNA: TGCAGTGCTTCCGCTAGCGGGTACCAAGAGACCCAGTACTTC.

This chain connects TRBV18 to TRBJ1-2; D ambiguous. Germline values: CDR1 KGHSH, CDR2 LQKENI. The length of the CDR3 is 14 residues. Trimming shortened V by 0 bases and J by 8 bases, and 13 bases separated the two germline ends. CDR3 loop: CASSPPDGQRGYTF. Here the CDR3 DNA reads TGTGCCAGCTCACCACCGGACGGCCAGAGGGGCTACACCTTC. The full variable domain, in which reference TRBV18 and TRBJ1-2 provide the parts outside the CDR3, is NAGVMQNPRHLVRRRGQEARLRCSPMKGHSHVYWYRQLPEEGLKFMVYLQKENIIDESGMPKERFSAEFPKEGPSILRIQQVVRGDSAAYFCASSPPDGQRGYTFGSGTRLTVV.

The chain links TRBV30 to TRBJ2-3; 7 bases fit TRBD2. From germline, CDR1 is GTSNPN and CDR2 SVGIG (reference sequence). With V trimmed by 0 bases and J by 5 bases, 5 bases remained unmatched. The CDR3 contains 14 residues. The CDR3 coding sequence is TGTGCCTGGAGTGTGGGAGGGTTAGGAGATACGCAGTATTTT. Amino acids: CAWSVGGLGDTQYF.

This clonotype was seen at least ten times. The genes are TRBV29-1 and TRBJ2-4; D may match TRBD1 or TRBD2 (5 bases each). Germline V gives CDR1 SQVTM, CDR2 ANQGSEA. Trimming took off 7 bases at V and 5 bases at J, with 6 bases between the two ends. The CDR3 sequence is 10 residues long. The CDR3 DNA reads TGCAGCGGAGGGGAAAACATTCAGTACTTC. Its translation: CSGGENIQYF.

This chain uses TRBV20-1 with TRBJ1-5; tentative D call: TRBD1 (5 bases). This CDR3 is built from 14 residues. Germline CDR1 reads DFQATT; CDR2 reads SNEGSKA (reference sequence). Trimming removed 3 bases at V and 2 bases at J, with 11 bases between. In DNA, the CDR3 is TGCAGTGCTAGTGCGGGGGGAGGCAATCAGCCCCAGCATTTT. The encoded protein is CSASAGGGNQPQHF.

CDR3 loop: CASKVRDADTQYF. CDR3 DNA sequence: TGTGCCAGTAAGGTCAGGGACGCAGATACGCAGTATTTT. The J gene is TRBJ2-3, the V gene TRBV19; D may be TRBD1 or TRBD2 (5 bases each). Trimming removed 7 bases at V and 4 bases at J, with 12 bases between. Germline V gene sequence: CDR1 LNHDA, CDR2 SQIVND (reference sequence). This CDR3 is 13 amino acids long.

This clonotype was detected many times. The rearrangement joins TRBV25-1 to TRBJ1-2, with TRBD1 as a possible D gene (6 bases). Looked up from germline, CDR1 is MGHDK and CDR2 is SYGVNS. The V gene lost 6 bases and the J gene lost 5 bases, with 16 bases spanning the gap. The CDR3 contains 14 residues. The CDR3 DNA reads as TGTGCCAGCAGCCGAGTGGAGGGGGGATATGGCTACACCTTC. This translates into CASSRVEGGYGYTF.

The rearrangement uses TRBV2 and TRBJ2-5; TRBD2 matches 8 bases. This CDR3 has 14 residues. Germline V lookup: CDR1 SNHLY, CDR2 FYNNEI. V shed 7 bases and J 1 base; nucleotides not matched to a gene: 5. As DNA, the CDR3 is TGTGCCAGCAAAGGAGCGGGGGCCCAAGAGACCCAGTACTTC. Protein sequence: CASKGAGAQETQYF.

The table lists this clonotype with many counts. The chain uses TRBV27 and TRBJ2-1, with D tentatively TRBD2 (6 bases). Germline lookup yields CDR1 MNHEY and CDR2 SMNVEV (reference sequence). CDR3 length: 16 amino acids. Between the trimmed V and J ends, which lost 7 bases and 0 bases, there was a span of 16 bases. CDR3 sequence: CASTSSGRSSYNEQFF. CDR3 bases: TGTGCCAGCACCTCCAGCGGGCGGAGCTCCTACAATGAGCAGTTCTTC.

Concerning this clonotype: The junction shows a germline mismatch at one end, possibly a read error. This chain uses TRBV10-3 with TRBJ2-7, with D possibly TRBD2 on 5 matching bases. CDR1 is ENHRY and CDR2 is SYGVKD in the germline V gene. The CDR3 consists of 16 residues. DNA of the CDR3: TGTGCCACCAGTGAACCGGACTCCACGGCGAGCTACGAGCAGTACTTC. Translated: CATSEPDSTASYEQYF.

This clonotype appeared a few times. The rearrangement uses TRBV7-8 and TRBJ2-7; maybe TRBD2 (6 bases). Trimming removed 3 bases from V and 6 bases from J, with 15 bases in between. Germline CDR1 and CDR2: SGHVS and FQNEAQ. The CDR3 is 14 residues long. The CDR3 reads CASSFLREPGEQYF. Here the CDR3 DNA reads TGTGCCAGCAGCTTCCTCCGGGAGCCGGGCGAGCAGTACTTC.

The chain has TRBV2 and TRBJ2-7, with 8 bases that match TRBD2. Germline CDR1 is SNHLY and CDR2 is FYNNEI. The CDR3 contains 15 residues. V lost 7 bases and J lost 4; bases outside the gene matches: 12. CDR3 in DNA: TGTGCCAGCACCCTAGGACTAGCCTCGTCGTACGAGCAGTACTTC. Encoded protein: CASTLGLASSYEQYF.

This clonotype was counted a few times. This chain connects TRBV5-5 to TRBJ2-2; D is ambiguous. The germline V gene encodes CDR1 SGHKS and CDR2 YYEKEE (reference sequence). V lost 4 bases to trimming and J lost 2 bases, with 12 bases between them. This CDR3 spans 15 amino acids. In DNA form, the CDR3 reads TGTGCCAGCAGCCCCGGACCCCTAAACACCGGGGAGCTGTTTTTT. Encoded protein: CASSPGPLNTGELFF.

Comment on this clonotype: This could be a read error, since a much larger clone is one nucleotide away. CDR3 loop: CASSIAGGLRETQYF. CDR3 DNA sequence: TGTGCCAGCAGTATAGCGGGAGGCCTAAGGGAGACCCAGTACTTC. The V gene is TRBV6-2 or TRBV6-3, the J gene TRBJ2-7; 10 bases are a match to TRBD2. The DNA matches TRBJ2-5 better at its end, which makes the J call doubtful. CDR1 is MNHEY and CDR2 is SVGEGT in the germline V gene. The CDR3 is 15 amino acids.

This chain connects TRBV20-1 to TRBJ2-5, with a tentative D call TRBD2 (6 bases). Germline CDR1 reads DFQATT; CDR2 reads SNEGSKA (reference sequence). Trimming took off 7 bases at V and 11 bases at J, with 26 bases between the two ends. This CDR3 comprises 14 residues. The CDR3 coding sequence is TGCAGTGGATGGGGGAGGCTGGGTTTCAATGGGCAGTACTTC. It specifies CSGWGRLGFNGQYF.

V gene TRBV7-9 combines with J gene TRBJ2-7, with a possible D match to TRBD1 (6 bases). Trimming cost V 5 bases and J 3 bases, with 14 bases left between them. Per germline, CDR1 SEHNR and CDR2 FQNEAQ (reference sequence). CDR3 length: 14 residues. CDR3 nucleotide sequence: TGTGCCAGCAGCATCAAGACAGGAGTCTACGAGCAGTACTTC. Residues: CASSIKTGVYEQYF.

This CDR3 reads CAWSLTGAGYTF. The CDR3 nucleotides read TGTGCCTGGAGTCTAACAGGGGCCGGCTACACCTTC. The chain carries TRBV30 and TRBJ1-2; 7 bases align to TRBD1. CDR3 length: 12 amino acids. The germline V gene encodes CDR1 GTSNPN and CDR2 SVGIG (reference sequence). V lost 2 bases, J lost 8 bases, and 5 bases stayed unmatched.

V gene TRBV29-1 combines with J gene TRBJ1-4; no clear D. V dropped 5 bases and J dropped 4 bases, with 8 bases sitting between them. This CDR3 is built from 12 residues. Germline V gene sequence: CDR1 SQVTM, CDR2 ANQGSEA. CDR3 residues: CSVQEGNEKLFF. CDR3 coding DNA: TGCAGCGTTCAGGAGGGTAATGAAAAACTGTTTTTT.

Comment on this clonotype: A read error may be the cause here, since a much bigger clone is one base away. The chain combines TRBV3-1 with TRBJ2-1, with 10 bases aligning to TRBD1. CDR1 LGHDT and CDR2 YNNKEL come from the germline V gene (reference sequence). CDR3 size: 16 residues. The CDR3 DNA follows: TGTGCCAACAGCCAATTTGAGACAGGGGGCAAGAATGAGCAGTTCTTC. Translated, it gives CANSQFETGGKNEQFF.

The rearrangement joins TRBV20-1 to TRBJ2-4; TRBD1 matches at 9 bases. Germline V gene data show CDR1 as DFQATT and CDR2 as SNEGSKA (reference sequence). CDR3 size: 14 residues. Germline trimming cut 6 bases from V and 9 bases from J; bases unmatched to any gene: 12. In nucleotides, the CDR3 is TGCAGTGCACCCTCCGGGACAGGGAGTGGCATTCAGTACTTC. Translation gives CSAPSGTGSGIQYF.

This clonotype came up once. The chain has TRBV10-1 and TRBJ2-7, with D perhaps TRBD2 (5 bases). The CDR3 has 13 residues. Between the trimmed V and J ends, which lost 4 bases and 6 bases, there was a span of 13 bases. Germline V gene lookup returns CDR1 WNHNN and CDR2 SYGVQD (reference sequence). CDR3 sequence reads: CASSARARCEQYF. The DNA of the CDR3 is TGCGCCAGCAGTGCGAGGGCCCGGTGCGAGCAGTACTTC.

The chain links TRBV5-1 to TRBJ2-1, with 14 bases aligning to TRBD2. Per the germline V gene, CDR1 is SGHRS and CDR2 is YFSETQ. This CDR3 has 17 amino acids. Trimming took 3 bases from V and 4 from J; bases not matched to a gene: 6. CDR3 bases: TGCGCCAGCAGCTACGGACTAGCGGGGGGAGGTTACAATGAGCAGTTCTTC. This translates into CASSYGLAGGGYNEQFF.

The chain has TRBV20-1 and TRBJ1-2; D is perhaps TRBD1 (5 bases). The germline V gene encodes CDR1 DFQATT and CDR2 SNEGSKA (reference sequence). This CDR3 is 12 amino acids long. Deletions cut 6 bases from V and 3 bases from J, with 11 bases between. The CDR3 loop reads CSAKGVYYGYTF. CDR3 DNA: TGCAGTGCGAAAGGGGTGTACTATGGCTACACCTTC.